This TCR beta chain came from a study of T cells in Graves' hyperthyroidism and ophthalmopathy. Study at large: Before treatment of any kind, peripheral blood was taken at initial diagnosis.

Aged 18 to 65, the patients had hyperthyroidism that was newly diagnosed and had lasted under 2 months. Clinicians diagnosed patients from clinical symptoms, serum thyroxine and TRAb, thyroid ultrasound and orbital computed tomography. Study observations and caveats: Ophthalmopathy and stable hyperthyroidism were told apart by a 13 V-J model.

Template material for amplifying TCR beta CDR3 regions consisted of RNA transcripts. First-round RT-PCR of the TCR CDR3 relied on the HTBI primer set. TCRdb itself ran the multiplex PCR reads through MiXCR, one entry per CDR3 protein. The sample lists hundreds of thousands of distinct CDR3 sequences, around 14% occurring once. This clonotype was recorded once. Its antigen is still unknown. Germline V gene sequence: CDR1 SGHRS, CDR2 YFSETQ. This CDR3 region has 14 residues. The V end was cut by 1 base, the J end by 5 bases, with 12 bases between. What was sequenced was blood. The chain combines TRBV5-1 with TRBJ2-5; D unclear. This receptor was obtained from a woman under 30 with Graves' hyperthyroidism that later progressed to Graves' ophthalmopathy. CDR3 sequence: CASSLRDRTETQYF. CDR3 nucleotides: TGCGCCAGCAGCTTGAGAGACCGGACGGAGACCCAGTACTTC.